This T cell receptor beta chain came from a study of T cell responses to AZD1222 COVID-19 vaccine. The table came from immunoSEQ multiplex PCR; TCRdb's copy has only in-frame clones and leaves some out. The table includes 100,000 to 150,000 clones, about 87% detected once. The V and J ends lost 4 bases and 2 bases respectively, with 16 bases between them. CDR3 length: 15 residues. Germline V gene lookup returns CDR1 SGHNT and CDR2 YYREEE (reference sequence). Sequenced material: peripheral blood, taken on day 0 of AZD1222 vaccination. This rearrangement joins TRBV5-4 to TRBJ2-7; TRBD2 might be the D (6 bases). The sequence was obtained from an adult in good health. For the CDR3, the DNA is TGTGCCAGCAGCCTGGGCGTTAGCGGTACCTACGAGCAGTACTTC. As protein: CASSLGVSGTYEQYF.